This T cell receptor beta chain originates from a study of shared clonotypes between healthy human individuals. Study information: CD4 naive cells filled three plates per donor, CD4 memory three, CD8 naive two and CD8 memory one.

Generated by immunoSEQ multiplex PCR, the TCRdb table keeps only in-frame clones and is missing some. The repertoire consists of approximately 82,000 clones, with about 64% occurring once and the leading ten covering about half. The germline V gene encodes CDR1 SQVTM and CDR2 ANQGSEA. V gave up 6 bases and J gave up 7 bases; unmatched junction bases: 8. This CDR3 region has 12 residues. The chain links TRBV29-1 to TRBJ1-1; 7 nucleotides line up with TRBD1. The clonotype comes from a young man in good health. Input material: memory CD8+ T cells sorted from blood. The sample's subset: CD45RO+ cells pooled with CCR7-negative TemRA cells. This chain's CDR3 is CSVRGGVNEAFF. CDR3 nucleotides: TGCAGCGTACGAGGGGGCGTTAATGAAGCTTTCTTT.